This T cell receptor beta chain was profiled in a study of cytomegalovirus exposure and HLA in healthy donors (dated by TCRdb to the late 2010s). For the study in its entirety: According to an earlier analysis of 587 of the donors, roughly 180 million T cells yielded 95 million to 140 million unique TCR beta sequences and roughly 280 Gb of sequence data. Roughly 310 gigabases of sequencing data and approximately 85 million unique TCR sequences were included in an early release covering around 650 HLA-typed donors. The genetic ancestry cluster associated with self-reported Caucasian donors included over 65% of the 300 to 400 genotyped donors. The aim of the study was to test whether cataloging public T cell receptors could identify signatures of past pathogen exposure. Using immunosequencing, the study profiled T cell repertoires from 550 to 750 subjects and related those repertoires to cytomegalovirus serostatus. Besides the first cohort of 666 subjects, a separate validation cohort made up of over 95 different subjects was used. The study combined high-throughput TCR immunosequencing, statistical association of individual TCRs with disease status, and machine learning to predict cytomegalovirus infection status. A later analysis re-analyzed previously published TCR beta repertoires from approximately 700 donors and added high-resolution HLA genotyping to study TCR occurrence patterns. The later analysis used no new phenotypic data to find candidate immune exposures, relying instead on TCR beta sequences and their occurrence across donors. An earlier analysis of several hundred of the donors applied high-throughput TCR beta sequencing to assess whether each TCR beta V gene segment acted as functional or pseudogenic. Alongside the repertoire data, information on donor age, sex, ethnicity and CMV serostatus was compiled. A later genetic analysis took genome-wide SNP genotypes for about 65% of the 666 donors and used that subset as a discovery cohort. Every discovery cohort repertoire had been produced on one sequencing platform. HLA typing included class I and class II loci at four-digit resolution. The number of donors typed differed by locus, with roughly 620-630 for A, B, C, DRB1 and DQB1, about 500 for DQA1, 600 to 610 for DPA1, and 400 to 490 for DPB1. Roughly five DR-DQ haplotypes were treated as single units for association and clustering because of strong linkage in the cohort. Among some 400 genotyped donors of the cohort, an average of roughly 230,000 unique TCR beta nucleotide sequences was sequenced per donor, of which about 19% were non-productive.

From the cysteine up to the phenylalanine, the CDR3 has a length of 11 residues. Here the CDR3 DNA is all that survives: 33 bases in frame from base 1. The germline V gene (reference sequence) provides CDR1 LNHNV and CDR2 YYDKDF. Trimming costs V 5 bases and J 3 bases, and their ends lie 5 bases apart. What the authors observed across the whole study: In a later analysis, HLA-associated TCR beta chains were found to be more clonally expanded and to have lower generation probabilities than equally common non-associated chains. In a later analysis, most CMV-associated TCR beta chains were found to appear HLA-restricted, with HLA associations seemingly driven largely by CMV exposure. A later analysis associated 15,000 to 20,000 TCR beta sequences with specific HLA alleles at a false discovery rate of 0.05. A few of the identified cytomegalovirus-associated TCR beta chains were confirmed in vitro to be specific for cytomegalovirus antigens. It was suggested by the authors that the approach could potentially be generalized to other disease states and immunological phenotypes. Roughly uniform sequencing depth across donors was assumed in presence/absence analyses, although this assumption may not hold. An association between a missense DCLRE1C variant and V-gene and J-gene trimming of TCR beta chains was found in a later genetic analysis and replicated in an independent cohort. Linkage disequilibrium might explain the correlated functional status among segregating V segments, but an unknown experimental factor could not be excluded. The study listed 164 TCR beta chains as associated with cytomegalovirus. When HLA alleles, especially DR and DQ, strongly co-occurred, attributing TCR associations to individual alleles was difficult. For the cohort, immune exposure information was limited to CMV serostatus. In this cohort, only TCR beta chains were sequenced, and detectable features were limited by the absence of alpha or paired-chain data. Cytomegalovirus status was reported to be diagnosed by the classifier with high specificity and sensitivity in both the original and validation cohorts. HLA typing was unavailable for some donors at each locus, so association tests used only the typed subset. Because counts were too low, seventeen rarely observed V segments, including chromosome 9 orphons, were excluded from the earlier analysis of some 540 of the donors. Several of the top co-occurrence clusters appeared to be linked to parvovirus B19, influenza, CMV and Epstein-Barr virus, according to a later analysis. Broadly in line with IMGT annotations, most TCR beta V segments showed up in productive rearrangements about 87% or about 30% of the time in an earlier analysis of several hundred of the donors. A cluster of highly shared sequence variants was judged likely to be a technical artifact of the sequencing pipeline. Most TCR sequences were observed very rarely across donors, whereas some public TCRs were present in many individuals. Some IMGT-functional V segments, including TRBV6-2 and TRBV6-3, could not be distinguished by the 87-base-pair reads and were therefore excluded. In a later genetic analysis, fewer N-insertions in productive TCRs were reported among donors in an Asian-associated ancestry cluster than the approximately 710-donor mean. A further reported finding was that TCR beta sequences accurately predicted the HLA-A and HLA-B alleles for most subjects in the first cohort. In a later analysis, TCR association rates were found to vary across HLA loci, with the most associated TCRs seen for DRB1 alleles and the fewest for HLA-C alleles.

In the case of this clone: No cognate antigen has been identified for it. No qualities accompany the bases; no much larger clone lies one base away.

Libraries were built with the immunoSEQ multiplex PCR assay. For the multiplex PCR, a mixture combining 60 forward primers for TCR Vbeta segments and 13 reverse primers for TCR Jbeta segments was used. Amplification of the CDR3 region of rearranged TCR beta genes was performed with a multiplex PCR assay on genomic DNA. Amplified TCR beta libraries were sequenced as 87-base-pair reads on the Illumina HiSeq System. The authors processed their data as follows. A later analysis counted approximately 76 million unique TCR beta chains across the 550 to 800 repertoires, and around 9.9 million of these chains were shared by at least two donors. A nearest-neighbor algorithm error-corrected the raw reads and collapsed the reads into unique sequences, merging closely related sequences to remove PCR and sequencing errors. CDR3 sequences were aligned to IMGT reference sequences to assign V, D and J gene segments. For a sequence to be retained, a match of at least six nucleotides to both a V gene segment and a J gene segment was required. A rearrangement was called productive if the CDR3 had no stop codons and remained in frame with V and J, and every other rearrangement was called non-productive. Following IMGT convention, CDR3 was defined as the stretch from the second conserved V-encoded cysteine up to the conserved J-encoded phenylalanine. The earlier analysis of approximately 500 of the donors excluded sequences that lacked an unambiguous match to a single V gene segment. An earlier analysis of fewer than 750 of the donors called V segments functional above 56.7% productive rearrangements and segregating when the between-donor standard deviation exceeded 5%. To diagnose cytomegalovirus status from the catalog of TCR beta chain sequences, a statistical classification framework was built. In a later analysis, TCR nucleotide sequences were compared against IMGT/GENE-DB human TR gene sequences so that V and J genes could be assigned. Using the TCRdist pipeline, a later analysis assigned CDR3 sequences along with most-parsimonious VDJ recombination scenarios. A later analysis defined each TCR beta chain by its CDR3 amino acid sequence plus V-gene family, and excluded reads lacking a unique V-gene family. A later analysis removed 450 to 600 highly shared, low-generation-probability nucleotide sequences to deal with suspected cross-contamination and a sequencing artifact. For each public chain, a later analysis derived a clonal expansion index from normalized ranks of inferred template counts within each repertoire. In a later analysis, generation probabilities were computed with a VDJ recombination model fitted to out-of-frame rearrangements, and the resulting probabilities were checked against IGoR. Hypergeometric tests were used in a later analysis to score TCR-TCR, TCR-HLA and TCR-CMV co-occurrence, with a repertoire-size bias correction applied to the TCR pairs. In a later analysis, false discovery rates were estimated by permuting HLA or CMV assignments 20 times. In a later analysis, co-occurring TCRs were grouped using DBSCAN, with TCRdist sequence similarity added in when clustering inside HLA-allele-positive subsets. Repertoires with fewer than 30,000 or more than 120,000 public chains were left out of co-occurrence clustering, as were several repertoires with anomalous nucleotide sharing. Here the immuneACCESS table is served through TCRdb, limited to in-frame sequences with V and J called. Missing clones are a known gap in these copies; in checked studies unresolved V genes cover under half, and the rest lacks a known reason. V and J calls and clone size are as listed in that table; D and trimming were resolved from the DNA. For this sample there are about 86,000 clones; 70% to 80% appear just once. The ten top clones hold about 14% of the sample.

The cohort was made up of several hundred healthy bone marrow donors. At the time of sampling, every cohort member was nominally healthy, though immune exposures that went unrecorded were likely present. The donor was CMV seropositive and was included in the group of approximately 310 seropositive cohort members. A peripheral blood sample was provided by each donor, and peripheral blood mononuclear cells were used for TCR beta sequencing. The Qiagen DNeasy Blood Extraction Kit was used to extract genomic DNA from the blood cell samples. The chain is made from TRBV15 and TRBJ2-7; the D gene remains uncertain. This clonotype was obtained from a woman in her thirties or forties in good health and CMV-seropositive. The sequenced sample consisted of PBMCs. The nucleotide sequence is given as TGTGCCACCAGCGTCGGCTACGAGCAGTACTTC. Its protein reads: CATSVGYEQYF.